These 17 T cell receptor beta chains originate from one sample sequenced in a study of shared clonotypes between healthy human individuals. Sequencing used immunoSEQ multiplex PCR; TCRdb keeps in-frame clones, though not all of them. The sample has hundreds of thousands of clones, approximately 74% seen once; the top ten hold 1.7%. Sequencing was done on a sample of memory CD4+ T cells sorted from blood. This sample's subset: CD45RA-negative fraction. The receptors originated from a woman between 25 and 40 years old in good health.

The genes are TRBV7-8 and TRBJ2-3, with D uncertain. The CDR3 is 15 residues long. CDR1 is SGHVS and CDR2 is FQNEAQ in the germline V gene. Between the trimmed V and J ends, which lost 5 bases and 6 bases, there was a span of 18 bases. As DNA, the CDR3 is TGTGCCAGCAGCCCCCCTAAAAGCGTAGGCGATACGCAGTATTTT. Its protein product is CASSPPKSVGDTQYF.

V usage is TRBV19 and J usage is TRBJ1-5; 10 bases agree with TRBD1. Losses at the gene ends were 2 bases for V and 7 bases for J; bases not matched to a gene: 5. The germline CDR1 and CDR2 sequences are LNHDA and SQIVND (reference sequence). The CDR3 loop spans 15 amino acids. The CDR3 loop is CASSIRTGGAQPQHF. The DNA of the CDR3 is TGTGCCAGTAGTATACGGACAGGGGGGGCGCAGCCCCAGCATTTT.

The rearrangement links TRBV5-4 to TRBJ2-7, with D tentatively TRBD2 (6 bases). V was shortened by 4 bases and J by 6 bases, with 14 bases between the two germline ends. Germline V gene data show CDR1 as SGHNT and CDR2 as YYREEE (reference sequence). This CDR3 has 13 amino acids. CDR3 sequence: CASSKEGLREQYF. CDR3 DNA sequence: TGTGCCAGCAGCAAGGAGGGACTCCGCGAGCAGTACTTC.

The table lists this clone with a count of one. The V and J genes are TRBV2 and TRBJ2-3, with 9 bases fitting TRBD2. With V trimmed by 7 bases and J by 3 bases, 5 bases remained unmatched. The CDR3 is made up of 14 amino acids. CDR1 and CDR2 from the germline V gene are SNHLY and FYNNEI. Here the CDR3 DNA reads TGTGCCAGCAATAGCGGGAGTTGGACAGATACGCAGTATTTT. Translated: CASNSGSWTDTQYF.

This rearrangement joins TRBV6-1 to TRBJ2-4; no clear D gene. CDR3 length equals 16 residues. Trimming took 2 bases from V and 3 from J, leaving 14 bases between them. The germline CDR1 and CDR2 sequences are MNHNS and SASEGT. CDR3 sequence (DNA): TGTGCCAGCAGTGAATCTTTTTGGGGTGACAAAAACATTCAGTACTTC. It specifies CASSESFWGDKNIQYF.

The chain carries TRBV28 and TRBJ1-4; D is unclear. The CDR3 extends over 15 amino acids. From germline, CDR1 is MDHEN and CDR2 SYDVKM. V was cut by 8 bases and J by 0 bases, with 13 bases left in between. CDR3: CASSRGGTTNEKLFF. For the CDR3, the DNA is TGTGCCAGCTCCCGGGGTGGGACAACTAATGAAAAACTGTTTTTT.

Here the CDR3 DNA reads TGTGCCAGCAGCTTAGTGGATTTCGTGGGAGGGTTACTTCGCACAGATACGCAGTATTTT. Translation: CASSLVDFVGGLLRTDTQYF. The chain links TRBV7-6 to TRBJ2-3, with 7 bases identical to TRBD2. The germline V gene has CDR1 SGHVS and CDR2 FNYEAQ. The CDR3 length is 20 residues. V lost 1 base and J lost 1; bases outside the gene matches: 17.

The gene calls are TRBV28 and TRBJ1-1; perhaps TRBD1 as D (5 bases). Trimming shortened V by 6 bases and J by 0 bases, and 14 bases separated the two germline ends. This CDR3 is built from 15 residues. The germline V gene has CDR1 MDHEN and CDR2 SYDVKM. CDR3: CASSTAGLMNTEAFF. The CDR3 coding sequence is TGTGCCAGCAGCACCGCGGGGCTGATGAACACTGAAGCTTTCTTT.

This clone was seen more than once but under ten times. The J gene is TRBJ1-2, the V gene TRBV20-1; TRBD1 matches 8 bases. The V segment lost 5 bases and the J segment 10 bases; nucleotides outside the gene matches: 6. From germline, CDR1 is DFQATT and CDR2 SNEGSKA (reference sequence). This CDR3 has 11 amino acids. This CDR3 is CSAGGQANYTF. CDR3 coding DNA: TGCAGTGCTGGGGGACAGGCGAACTACACCTTC.

This chain connects TRBV4-1 to TRBJ1-2; weak D call: TRBD1 (5 bases). The V and J ends lost 2 bases and 2 bases respectively, with 21 bases between them. Germline lookup yields CDR1 MGHRA and CDR2 YSYEKL. CDR3 size: 18 residues. The CDR3 bases are TGCGCCAGCAGCCAACGGAAGGGCTCTGCTCGGGACAACTATGGCTACACCTTC. Its translation: CASSQRKGSARDNYGYTF.

This chain connects TRBV6-6 to TRBJ1-4, with TRBD1 identical over 7 bases. Germline trimming cut 9 bases from V and 7 bases from J; bases unmatched to any gene: 8. Germline loops: CDR1 MNHNY, CDR2 SVGAGI (reference sequence). The CDR3 loop spans 13 amino acids. The CDR3, as DNA: TGTGCCAGTTCGGGAGGGGGCAGTGAAAAACTGTTTTTT. It translates to CASSGGGSEKLFF.

The chain uses TRBV28 and TRBJ2-1; tentatively, D is TRBD2 (6 bases). This CDR3 contains 15 residues. Per germline, CDR1 MDHEN and CDR2 SYDVKM. V shed 6 bases and J shed 7 bases, with 19 bases lying between them. This chain's CDR3 is CASSPAGTRGNEQFF. The DNA for the CDR3 is TGTGCCAGCAGCCCCGCGGGGACCCGCGGGAATGAGCAGTTCTTC.

This sequence joins TRBV7-2 and TRBJ1-2; 8 positions match TRBD1. Germline CDR1 is SGHTA and CDR2 is FQGNSA. The CDR3 is 16 residues long. V shed 4 bases and J 8 bases; nucleotides not matched to a gene: 15. CDR3 sequence: CASSSKTVSAGGGYTF. The CDR3 DNA follows: TGTGCCAGCAGCTCGAAAACGGTGTCGGCAGGGGGCGGCTACACCTTC.

CDR3 coding DNA: TGTGCCAGCAGCGTCCGGGACAGGGGTGCAAACGAGCAGTACTTC. It specifies CASSVRDRGANEQYF. The rearrangement joins TRBV11-1 to TRBJ2-7; 10 bases are a match to TRBD1. The CDR3 has 15 amino acids. CDR1 SGHAT and CDR2 FQDESV come from the germline V gene (reference sequence). V lost 5 bases and J lost 5; bases outside the gene matches: 9.

The chain is built from TRBV6-1 and TRBJ2-7; TRBD1 agrees at 8 bases. The V segment lost 7 bases and the J segment 7 bases; nucleotides outside the gene matches: 15. The CDR3 consists of 15 residues. Germline V gene sequence: CDR1 MNHNS, CDR2 SASEGT. The CDR3 loop is CASNLGLGQAWEQYF. DNA for the CDR3: TGTGCCAGCAATCTAGGGTTGGGACAGGCCTGGGAGCAGTACTTC.

This CDR3 reads CASSLDRGRGTEAFF. CDR3 nucleotide sequence: TGTGCCAGTTCCCTAGACAGGGGGCGGGGGACTGAAGCTTTCTTT. The V call is TRBV18, the J call TRBJ1-1; 10 nucleotides line up with TRBD1. This CDR3 is 15 amino acids long. With 9 bases clipped from V and 5 bases from J, the junction kept 12 bases outside the gene matches. Germline V CDR1 and CDR2: KGHSH, LQKENI.

This clone was detected only a few times. The V call is TRBV9, the J call TRBJ1-3, with D unclear. The CDR3 is 12 amino acids. The germline V gene encodes CDR1 SGDLS and CDR2 YYNGEE. With 3 bases removed from V and 4 bases from J, the gap between germline ends came to 5 bases. The CDR3 nucleotides read TGTGCCAGCAGCGCGCTAGGAAACACCATATATTTT. Residues: CASSALGNTIYF.